This TCR beta chain was sequenced for a study of blood T cell repertoires in COVID-19. Study-wide background: PBMCs, B-cell-depleted T cells, or T cells were the source of the cDNA or gDNA that made up the material.

This CDR3 has 15 amino acids. Deletions cut 3 bases from V and 2 bases from J, with 13 bases between. The germline V gene encodes CDR1 LNHDA and CDR2 SQIVND (reference sequence). Profiling relied on immunoSEQ multiplex PCR, and the TCRdb table lists in-frame clones only, not all of them. This repertoire shows 90,000 to 120,000 clones, roughly four fifths found once; its top ten account for just over 4%. The sequenced sample was peripheral blood. The rearrangement uses TRBV19 and TRBJ1-2; D might be TRBD1 (6 bases). This TCR derives from a woman aged 70-85 years with acute or convalescent COVID-19. The CDR3: CASSMGDIWNYGYTF. The CDR3 nucleotides read TGTGCCAGTAGTATGGGGGACATCTGGAACTATGGCTACACCTTC.